A single sample is the source of the 29 T cell receptor beta chains below, sequenced in a study of PD-L1 blockade in urothelial cancer. The data were produced by immunoSEQ multiplex PCR, yet TCRdb's version contains in-frame clones alone and is incomplete. The sample yields fewer than 60,000 clones, approximately 80% seen once. The time point is: pretreatment peripheral blood. This specimen consisted of PBMCs, obtained around atezolizumab (anti-PD-L1) treatment. The receptors derive from a middle-aged man with urothelial cancer.

The J gene is TRBJ1-5, the V gene TRBV6-6, with 9 bases matching TRBD1. Germline trimming cut 7 bases from V and 8 bases from J; bases unmatched to any gene: 15. This CDR3 is 16 amino acids long. CDR1 MNHNY and CDR2 SVGAGI come from the germline V gene (reference sequence). CDR3 sequence (DNA): TGTGCCAGCACCCATGTGGGACAGGGTCCGGTGAAGCCCCAGCATTTT. Protein sequence: CASTHVGQGPVKPQHF.

The chain has TRBV5-1 and TRBJ2-3, with a weak D call TRBD1 (6 bases). Trimming shortened V by 2 bases and J by 4 bases, and 8 bases separated the two germline ends. This CDR3 region has 13 residues. Germline CDR1 is SGHRS and CDR2 is YFSETQ. The CDR3 loop reads CASSFQGSDTQYF. The CDR3 region has the DNA TGCGCCAGCAGCTTCCAGGGGTCAGATACGCAGTATTTT. Supplemented by reference TRBV5-1 and TRBJ2-3, the full variable domain reads KAGVTQTPRYLIKTRGQQVTLSCSPISGHRSVSWYQQTPGQGLQFLFEYFSETQRNKGNFPGRFSGRQFSNSRSEMNVSTLELGDSALYLCASSFQGSDTQYFGPGTRLTVL.

The chain links TRBV7-3 to TRBJ2-7, with D possibly being TRBD1 (5 bases). Germline CDR1 reads SGHTA; CDR2 reads FQGTGA. The CDR3 totals 13 residues. Trimming shortened V by 1 base and J by 7 bases, and 11 bases separated the two germline ends. Here the CDR3 DNA reads TGTGCCAGCAGCTTAAATCAGGGAAGAGAGCAGTACTTC. It encodes CASSLNQGREQYF. Based on the CDR3 plus reference TRBV7-3 and TRBJ2-7, the full variable domain is GAGVSQTPSNKVTEKGKYVELRCDPISGHTALYWYRQSLGQGPEFLIYFQGTGAADDSGLPNDRFFAVRPEGSVSTLKIQRTERGDSAVYLCASSLNQGREQYFGPGTRLTVT.

CDR3 loop: CASSLAAGEGGTQYF. CDR3 DNA: TGTGCCAGCAGCTTGGCCGCGGGAGAGGGAGGGACCCAGTACTTC. The V and J genes are TRBV5-4 and TRBJ2-5, with 7 nucleotides matching TRBD2. Germline loops: CDR1 SGHNT, CDR2 YYREEE (reference sequence). The CDR3 is made up of 15 amino acids. The trim removed 0 bases at V and 7 bases at J, leaving 9 bases unmatched.

A remark on this clone: The sample carries other DNA sequences with the same CDR3. V and J are TRBV4-3 and TRBJ2-1; 14 nucleotides agree with TRBD2. V lost 4 bases, J lost 5 bases, and 4 bases stayed unmatched. Germline-derived CDR1 and CDR2 are LGHNA and YSLEER. CDR3 length equals 16 residues. The CDR3 is CASSPGLAGGNNEQFF. The CDR3 DNA sequence: TGCGCCAGCAGCCCAGGACTAGCGGGAGGAAACAATGAGCAGTTCTTC.

This clone has only one observation. V usage is TRBV5-1 and J usage is TRBJ1-2, with 9 bases aligning to TRBD1. The CDR3 loop spans 14 amino acids. After removal of 4 bases from V and 7 bases from J, the junction contained 8 bases not matched to a gene. CDR1 is SGHRS, CDR2 YFSETQ, per germline. CDR3 loop: CASSRALTGGGYTF. The DNA for the CDR3 is TGCGCCAGCAGCCGAGCCCTGACAGGGGGTGGCTACACCTTC.

The V gene is TRBV6-1, the J gene TRBJ2-1; the match to TRBD1 covers 11 bases. V trimming: 8 bases; J trimming: 9 bases; junction bases outside the gene matches: 9. Germline values: CDR1 MNHNS, CDR2 SASEGT. CDR3 length equals 14 residues. CDR3 protein: CASHGDRGSVEQFF. The CDR3 DNA is TGTGCCAGCCACGGGGACAGGGGGTCGGTTGAGCAGTTCTTC.

This chain uses TRBV7-3 with TRBJ2-3; D is unresolved. Germline assignment: CDR1 SGHTA and CDR2 FQGTGA. The CDR3 is made up of 12 amino acids. Trimming shortened V by 5 bases and J by 2 bases, and 5 bases separated the two germline ends. CDR3 amino acids: CASSQNTDTQYF. For the CDR3, the DNA is TGTGCCAGCAGCCAGAACACAGATACGCAGTATTTT.

Comments on this clone: Germline is not matched at one junction end, which may reflect a read error. The chain employs TRBV27 and TRBJ1-4; D is undetermined. Germline assignment: CDR1 MNHEY and CDR2 SMNVEV (reference sequence). This CDR3 is 14 amino acids long. CDR3 region: CVSRHGMTNEKLFF. The CDR3 region has the DNA TGTGTCAGCAGACACGGGATGACTAATGAAAAACTGTTTTTT.

This clone was found a few times. V gene TRBV10-3 combines with J gene TRBJ2-1; 10 bases map to TRBD2. CDR1 ENHRY and CDR2 SYGVKD come from the germline V gene. The J segment lost 6 bases and the V segment lost 7 bases, leaving 6 bases of the junction unmatched. This CDR3 comprises 14 residues. The CDR3 coding sequence is TGTGCCATCACTCAACTAGCGGGGAGCAATGAGCAGTTCTTC. It translates to CAITQLAGSNEQFF.

This chain joins TRBV7-2 and TRBJ2-5, with a possible D match to TRBD1 (5 bases). The V end was cut by 1 base, the J end by 5 bases, with 14 bases between. Per germline, CDR1 SGHTA and CDR2 FQGNSA. The CDR3 length is 15 residues. The CDR3 spells CASSLVSRAGETQYF. CDR3 DNA: TGTGCCAGCAGCTTAGTGAGCAGGGCTGGGGAGACCCAGTACTTC. The entire variable domain, with the rest obtained from reference TRBV7-2 and TRBJ2-5, is as follows: GAGVSQSPSNKVTEKGKDVELRCDPISGHTALYWYRQSLGQGLEFLIYFQGNSAPDKSGLPSDRFSAERTGGSVSTLTIQRTQQEDSAVYLCASSLVSRAGETQYFGPGTRLLVL.

This clone is a singleton in its sample. The chain combines TRBV2 with TRBJ2-1; TRBD2 aligns across 7 bases. In germline, CDR1 is SNHLY, CDR2 FYNNEI. This CDR3 spans 14 amino acids. CDR3 loop: CVTRLGLAANEQFF. DNA of the CDR3: TGTGTCACCAGGTTGGGGCTAGCGGCCAATGAGCAGTTCTTC.

The chain recombines TRBV21-1 with TRBJ1-5; TRBD1, as called in the table, went unchecked against the DNA. TRBV21-1 is given as a pseudogene. The CDR3 contains 18 residues. The CDR3 DNA follows: TGTGCCAGCAGGCGTCACCGGGACAGGGCTTATAGCAATCAGCCCCAGCATTTT. Translation: CASRRHRDRAYSNQPQHF.

This clone was seen a single time. This chain uses TRBV7-9 with TRBJ1-2; TRBD1 is a possible D gene (5 bases). Trimming left V 1 base short and J 3 bases short, with 9 bases between. The germline V gene has CDR1 SEHNR and CDR2 FQNEAQ (reference sequence). This CDR3 comprises 14 residues. CDR3 amino acids: CASSLGGGDYGYTF. For the CDR3, the DNA is TGTGCCAGCAGCTTAGGCGGAGGGGACTATGGCTACACCTTC.

The chain couples TRBV15 to TRBJ2-5; 7 bases match TRBD1. CDR1 is LNHNV and CDR2 is YYDKDF in the germline V gene (reference sequence). Germline trimming cut 3 bases from V and 4 bases from J; bases unmatched to any gene: 8. The CDR3 contains 15 residues. The DNA for the CDR3 is TGTGCCACCAGCAGGAGACAGGGAACGCGAGAGACCCAGTACTTC. This encodes CATSRRQGTRETQYF.

CDR3 in amino acids: CASSFTGQVLEAFF. The CDR3 region has the DNA TGTGCCAGCAGCTTCACGGGACAGGTGCTGGAAGCTTTCTTT. The chain joins TRBV7-2 to TRBJ1-1, with 8 bases lining up with TRBD1. In germline, CDR1 is SGHTA, CDR2 FQGNSA. The ends lost 3 bases at V and 8 bases at J; junction bases unmatched: 8. The length of the CDR3 is 14 residues.

J is TRBJ2-7 and V is TRBV2; a possible D gene is TRBD1 (6 bases). Germline CDR1 and CDR2: SNHLY and FYNNEI. The CDR3 runs 12 residues. Trimming removed 6 bases from V and 6 bases from J, with 12 bases in between. CDR3 sequence reads: CASRERQAEQYF. In DNA, the CDR3 is TGTGCCAGCAGGGAAAGACAGGCCGAGCAGTACTTC.

The rearrangement joins TRBV5-8 to TRBJ2-3; D is possibly TRBD1 (6 bases). Germline CDR1 reads SGHTS; CDR2 reads YDEGEE. The CDR3 length is 14 residues. Trimming shortened V by 2 bases and J by 2 bases, and 9 bases separated the two germline ends. CDR3 in amino acids: CASSFGQNTDTQYF. CDR3 bases: TGTGCCAGCAGCTTCGGACAGAACACAGATACGCAGTATTTT.

The rearrangement uses TRBV27 and TRBJ1-2; 7 bases match TRBD1. CDR1 and CDR2 (germline): MNHEY, SMNVEV (reference sequence). The CDR3 sequence is 16 residues long. Trimming cost V 5 bases and J 2 bases; bases outside gene matches: 11. The CDR3 DNA sequence: TGTGCCAGCAGTCCGAGACAGGGTCGATTCAACTATGGCTACACCTTC. It yields the protein CASSPRQGRFNYGYTF.

CDR3 loop: CASSVEDRAGGGETQYF. CDR3 nucleotides: TGTGCCAGCAGCGTAGAAGATAGAGCGGGAGGGGGGGAGACCCAGTACTTC. The rearrangement uses TRBV9 and TRBJ2-5, with TRBD2 matching over 10 bases. The CDR3 sequence is 17 residues long. Germline V gives CDR1 SGDLS, CDR2 YYNGEE. V lost 0 bases, J lost 5 bases, and 10 bases stayed unmatched.

The chain is built from TRBV11-2 and TRBJ2-7; 12 nucleotides align to TRBD1. The trim removed 4 bases at V and 3 bases at J, leaving 7 bases unmatched. Germline loops: CDR1 SGHAT, CDR2 FQNNGV. The CDR3 totals 16 residues. DNA of the CDR3: TGTGCCAGCAGCTCCCCTTGGGACAGGGGGCTCTACGAGCAGTACTTC. It codes for CASSSPWDRGLYEQYF.

The chain employs TRBV5-1 and TRBJ2-7; TRBD2 aligns across 8 bases. This CDR3 has 16 residues. CDR1 and CDR2 from the germline V gene are SGHRS and YFSETQ. J lost 4 bases, V lost 5 bases, and 14 bases had no gene match. The CDR3, as DNA: TGCGCCAGCAGTTGGACCGGGAGGGGAAGAGGTTACGAGCAGTACTTC. It yields the protein CASSWTGRGRGYEQYF.

The chain joins TRBV9 to TRBJ1-6; 9 positions agree with TRBD1. V lost 3 bases to trimming and J lost 10 bases; unmatched junction nucleotides: 2. Germline V gene sequence: CDR1 SGDLS, CDR2 YYNGEE. The CDR3 is 13 amino acids. In nucleotides, the CDR3 is TGTGCCAGCAGCGGTGGACAGGGGTCACCCCTCCACTTT. The encoded protein is CASSGGQGSPLHF. Combining the CDR3 with reference TRBV9 and TRBJ1-6 gives the whole variable domain DSGVTQTPKHLITATGQRVTLRCSPRSGDLSVYWYQQSLDQGLQFLIQYYNGEERAKGNILERFSAQQFPDLHSELNLSSLELGDSALYFCASSGGQGSPLHFGNGTRLTVT.

The chain links TRBV27 to TRBJ2-7, with 9 bases aligning to TRBD1. The CDR3 runs to 13 residues. From germline, CDR1 is MNHEY and CDR2 SMNVEV (reference sequence). Trimming took 10 bases from V and 4 from J; bases not matched to a gene: 8. This CDR3 reads CATSDRGPYEQYF. The CDR3 nucleotides are TGTGCCACCTCGGACAGGGGTCCGTACGAGCAGTACTTC.

V is TRBV11-3 and J is TRBJ2-1; TRBD1 matches at 11 bases. Trimming took 3 bases from V and 7 from J; bases not matched to a gene: 2. The CDR3 loop spans 14 amino acids. In germline, CDR1 is SGHNT, CDR2 YENEEA. CDR3 in DNA: TGTGCCAGCAGCTTCGGGACAGGGGGTAATGAGCAGTTCTTC. Protein sequence: CASSFGTGGNEQFF.

The CDR3 DNA follows: TGTGCCAGCAGTGTTTGGGACAGGGTTATGGGGGAGCAGTTCTTC. It specifies CASSVWDRVMGEQFF. The chain couples TRBV2 to TRBJ2-1, with 9 bases lining up with TRBD1. The germline CDR1 and CDR2 sequences are SNHLY and FYNNEI. Trimming removed 4 bases from V and 10 bases from J; junction bases left unmatched: 11. This CDR3 is built from 15 residues.

The J gene is TRBJ2-5, the V gene TRBV7-8, with 7 bases fitting TRBD2. The germline V gene encodes CDR1 SGHVS and CDR2 FQNEAQ. V lost 3 bases and J lost 1; bases outside the gene matches: 5. The CDR3 has 15 residues. The CDR3 nucleotides read TGTGCCAGCAGCTTTTTGCTAGCGGCCCAAGAGACCCAGTACTTC. It codes for CASSFLLAAQETQYF.

The chain links TRBV15 to TRBJ2-2, with 7 bases matching TRBD2. After removal of 5 bases from V and 6 bases from J, the junction contained 12 bases not matched to a gene. The CDR3 is 16 residues long. The germline V gene has CDR1 LNHNV and CDR2 YYDKDF (reference sequence). The CDR3 reads CATSSRTPRGAGELFF. The DNA for the CDR3 is TGTGCCACCAGCTCCCGGACCCCTCGGGGGGCCGGGGAGCTGTTTTTT.

V usage is TRBV10-1 and J usage is TRBJ2-1, with 7 bases matching TRBD2. The CDR3 covers 14 residues. Trimming removed 3 bases from V and 3 bases from J; junction bases left unmatched: 2. Germline-derived CDR1 and CDR2 are WNHNN and SYGVQD (reference sequence). Here the CDR3 reads CASSDGTNYNEQFF. The CDR3 DNA sequence: TGCGCCAGCAGTGACGGGACTAACTACAATGAGCAGTTCTTC.